The clone carrying this T cell receptor beta chain was found many times. The target antigen is unknown. This specimen belongs to a study of blood T cells in healthy people across ages. Study observations and caveats: Measured against age, TCR beta diversity per million T cells decreased in a roughly linear manner. When one million T cells were used, diversity estimates were thought to be underestimates.

Then a second PCR, running about 6 to 12 cycles, was carried out with a sample-barcoded 5' primer and a J-beta primer mix. TCRdb independently ran MiXCR on the 5' RACE reads; one entry per CDR3 protein. Counted here are under 850,000 distinct CDR3 sequences, 35% to 40% occurring once; the ten biggest clones make up around 13%. Trimming took off 8 bases at V and 6 bases at J, with 8 bases between the two ends. The CDR3 has 10 amino acids. Germline-derived CDR1 and CDR2 are MDHEN and SYDVKM. Healthy Russian Caucasian donors spanned ages about 6 to 90 years. The sequencing sample was made of blood. The V call is TRBV28, the J call TRBJ2-7; unclear D gene. This receptor was identified in a man aged 18 to 29 in good health. The CDR3 protein is CASLHSEQYF. In DNA form, the CDR3 reads TGTGCCAGCCTCCATTCCGAGCAGTACTTC.